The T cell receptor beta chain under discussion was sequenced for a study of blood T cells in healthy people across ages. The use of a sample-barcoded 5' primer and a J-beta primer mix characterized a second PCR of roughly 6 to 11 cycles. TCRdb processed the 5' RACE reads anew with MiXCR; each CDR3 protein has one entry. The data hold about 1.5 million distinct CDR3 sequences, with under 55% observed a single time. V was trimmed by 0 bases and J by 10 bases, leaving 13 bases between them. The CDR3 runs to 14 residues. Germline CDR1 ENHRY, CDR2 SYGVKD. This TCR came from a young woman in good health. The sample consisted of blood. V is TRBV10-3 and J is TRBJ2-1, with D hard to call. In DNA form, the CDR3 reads TGTGCCATCAGTGAGTCGTCCAGCTCCTACGAGCAGTTCTTC. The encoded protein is CAISESSSSYEQFF.